The clone carrying this T cell receptor beta chain was seen just once. Germline V CDR1 and CDR2: SGHNT, YYREEE (reference sequence). V lost 4 bases and J lost 3; bases outside the gene matches: 6. The CDR3 loop spans 17 amino acids. These data come from a study of blood T cell repertoires in COVID-19. The repertoire was sequenced with immunoSEQ multiplex PCR; TCRdb's copy has only in-frame clones and lacks some. Of some 130,000 clones in the sample, about 86% are singletons; the top ten hold 15% to 20%. V and J are TRBV5-4 and TRBJ2-6; 11 nucleotides align to TRBD1. The sequenced sample consisted of peripheral blood. The TCR sequence derives from a woman aged 50 to 65 with acute or convalescent COVID-19. The CDR3 nucleotides are TGTGCCAGCAGCCCCGGACAGGGGGCTTTTGGGGCCAACGTCCTGACTTTC. This translates into CASSPGQGAFGANVLTF.